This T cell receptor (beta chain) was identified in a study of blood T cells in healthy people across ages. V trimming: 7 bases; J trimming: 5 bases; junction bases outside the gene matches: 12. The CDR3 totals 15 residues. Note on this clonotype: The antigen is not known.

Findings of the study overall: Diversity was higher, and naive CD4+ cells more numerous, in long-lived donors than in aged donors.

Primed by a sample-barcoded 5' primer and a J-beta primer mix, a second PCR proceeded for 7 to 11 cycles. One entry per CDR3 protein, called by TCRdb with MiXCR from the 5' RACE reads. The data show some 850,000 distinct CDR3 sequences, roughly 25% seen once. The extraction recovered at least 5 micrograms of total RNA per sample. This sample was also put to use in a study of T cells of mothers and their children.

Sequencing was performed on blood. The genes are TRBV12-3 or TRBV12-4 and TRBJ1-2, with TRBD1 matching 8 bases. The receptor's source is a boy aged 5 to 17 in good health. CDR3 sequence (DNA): TGTGCCAGCATGCAAGACAGGGGCGGGGGGTATGGCTACACCTTC. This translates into CASMQDRGGGYGYTF.